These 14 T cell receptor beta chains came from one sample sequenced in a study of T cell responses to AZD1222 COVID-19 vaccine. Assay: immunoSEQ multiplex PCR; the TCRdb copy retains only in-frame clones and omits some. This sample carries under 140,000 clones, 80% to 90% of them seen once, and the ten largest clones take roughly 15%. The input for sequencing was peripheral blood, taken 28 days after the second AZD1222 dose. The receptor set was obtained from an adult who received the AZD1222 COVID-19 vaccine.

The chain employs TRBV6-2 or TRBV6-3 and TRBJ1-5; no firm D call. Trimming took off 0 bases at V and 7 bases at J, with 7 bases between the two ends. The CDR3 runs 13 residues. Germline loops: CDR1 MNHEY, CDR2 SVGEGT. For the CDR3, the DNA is TGTGCCAGCAGTTACTCGATACGGCAGCCCCAGCATTTT. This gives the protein CASSYSIRQPQHF.

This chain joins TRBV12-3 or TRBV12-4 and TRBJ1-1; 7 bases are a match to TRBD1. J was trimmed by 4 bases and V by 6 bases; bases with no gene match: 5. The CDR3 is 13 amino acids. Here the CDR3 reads CASRERQGTEAFF. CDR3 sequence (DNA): TGTGCCAGCAGAGAGAGACAGGGCACTGAAGCTTTCTTT.

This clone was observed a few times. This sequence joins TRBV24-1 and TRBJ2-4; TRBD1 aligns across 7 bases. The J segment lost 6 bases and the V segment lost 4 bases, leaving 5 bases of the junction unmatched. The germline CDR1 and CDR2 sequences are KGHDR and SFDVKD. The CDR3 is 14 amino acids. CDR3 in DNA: TGTGCCACCAGTGACTCGGGACAGACAAACATTCAGTACTTC. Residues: CATSDSGQTNIQYF.

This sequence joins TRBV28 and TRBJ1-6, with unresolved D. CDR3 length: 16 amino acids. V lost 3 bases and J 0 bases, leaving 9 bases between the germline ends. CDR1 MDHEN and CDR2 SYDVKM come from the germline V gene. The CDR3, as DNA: TGTGCCAGCAGTTTGCGGCGCAGCTCCTATAATTCACCCCTCCACTTT. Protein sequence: CASSLRRSSYNSPLHF.

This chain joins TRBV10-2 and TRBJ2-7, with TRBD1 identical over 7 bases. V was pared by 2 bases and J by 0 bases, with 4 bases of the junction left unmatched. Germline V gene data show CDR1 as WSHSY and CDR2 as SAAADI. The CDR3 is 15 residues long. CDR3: CASSEGQDSSYEQYF. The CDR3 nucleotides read TGCGCCAGCAGTGAGGGACAGGACAGCTCCTACGAGCAGTACTTC.

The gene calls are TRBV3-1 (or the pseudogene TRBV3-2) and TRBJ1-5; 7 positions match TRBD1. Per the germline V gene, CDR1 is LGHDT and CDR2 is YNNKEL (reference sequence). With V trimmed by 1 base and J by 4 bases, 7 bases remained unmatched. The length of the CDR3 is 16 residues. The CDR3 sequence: CASSQGFAGGNQPQHF. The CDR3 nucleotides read TGTGCCAGCAGCCAAGGGTTTGCAGGGGGGAATCAGCCCCAGCATTTT.

As DNA, the CDR3 is TGTGCCACCAAAGTAAAGCGGTATTCACCCCTCCACTTT. It encodes CATKVKRYSPLHF. The chain joins TRBV24-1 to TRBJ1-6; unclear D gene. The CDR3 contains 13 residues. With 8 bases removed from V and 8 bases from J, the gap between germline ends came to 12 bases. Germline CDR1 KGHDR, CDR2 SFDVKD.

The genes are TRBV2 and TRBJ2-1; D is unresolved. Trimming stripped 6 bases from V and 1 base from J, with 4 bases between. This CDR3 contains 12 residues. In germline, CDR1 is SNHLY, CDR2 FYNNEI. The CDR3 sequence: CASRLSYNEQFF. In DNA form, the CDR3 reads TGTGCCAGCAGGTTATCCTACAATGAGCAGTTCTTC.

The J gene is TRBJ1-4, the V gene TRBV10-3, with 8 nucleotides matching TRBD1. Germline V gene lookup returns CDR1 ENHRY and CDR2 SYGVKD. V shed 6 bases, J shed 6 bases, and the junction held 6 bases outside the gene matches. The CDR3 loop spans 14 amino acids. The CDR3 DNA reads TGTGCCATCAGCCCAGGGGGCAGAGATGAAAAACTGTTTTTT. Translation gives CAISPGGRDEKLFF.

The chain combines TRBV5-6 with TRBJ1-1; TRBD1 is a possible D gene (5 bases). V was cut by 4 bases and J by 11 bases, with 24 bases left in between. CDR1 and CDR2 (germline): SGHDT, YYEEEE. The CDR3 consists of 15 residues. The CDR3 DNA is TGTGCCAGCAGCCAACGAGGGTCCCAGGGAAAGCGGGCTTTCTTT. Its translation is CASSQRGSQGKRAFF.

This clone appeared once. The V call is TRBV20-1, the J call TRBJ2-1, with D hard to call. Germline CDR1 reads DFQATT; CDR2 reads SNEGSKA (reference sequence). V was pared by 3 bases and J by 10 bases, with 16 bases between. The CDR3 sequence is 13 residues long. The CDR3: CSASSTTNVEQFF. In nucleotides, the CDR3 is TGCAGTGCTAGTTCGACGACCAATGTGGAGCAGTTCTTC.

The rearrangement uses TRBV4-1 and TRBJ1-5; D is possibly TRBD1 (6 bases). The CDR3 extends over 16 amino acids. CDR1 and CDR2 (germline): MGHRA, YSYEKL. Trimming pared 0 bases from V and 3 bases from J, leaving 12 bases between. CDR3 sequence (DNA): TGCGCCAGCAGCCAAGATGACAGGACTCTCAATCAGCCCCAGCATTTT. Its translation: CASSQDDRTLNQPQHF.

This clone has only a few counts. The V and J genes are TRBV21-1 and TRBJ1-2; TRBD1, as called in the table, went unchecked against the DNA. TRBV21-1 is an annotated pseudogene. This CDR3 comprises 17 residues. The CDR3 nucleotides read TGTGCCAGCAGCACTCCCGGGACAGGAGCAGCTAACTATGGCTACACCTTC. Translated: CASSTPGTGAANYGYTF.

The CDR3 DNA reads as TGCGCCAGCAGCTTGGGTACTCTAGCGGGGTATACCGGGGAGCTGTTTTTT. Amino acid sequence: CASSLGTLAGYTGELFF. This chain links TRBV5-1 with TRBJ2-2, with 9 bases matching TRBD2. Trimming removed 0 bases from V and 5 bases from J; junction bases left unmatched: 8. The CDR3 totals 17 residues. Germline assignment: CDR1 SGHRS and CDR2 YFSETQ.